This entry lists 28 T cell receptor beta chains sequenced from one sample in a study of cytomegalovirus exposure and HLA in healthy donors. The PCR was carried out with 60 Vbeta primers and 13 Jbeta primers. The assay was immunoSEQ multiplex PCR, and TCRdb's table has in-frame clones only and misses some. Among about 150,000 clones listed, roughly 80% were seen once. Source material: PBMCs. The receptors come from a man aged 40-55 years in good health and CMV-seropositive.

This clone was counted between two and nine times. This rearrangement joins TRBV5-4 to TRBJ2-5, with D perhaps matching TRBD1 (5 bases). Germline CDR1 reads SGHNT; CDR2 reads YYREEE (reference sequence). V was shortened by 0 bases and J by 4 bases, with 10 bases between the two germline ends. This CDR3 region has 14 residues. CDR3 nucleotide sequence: TGTGCCAGCAGCTTGGACAGGTTCTTAGAGACCCAGTACTTC. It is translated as CASSLDRFLETQYF.

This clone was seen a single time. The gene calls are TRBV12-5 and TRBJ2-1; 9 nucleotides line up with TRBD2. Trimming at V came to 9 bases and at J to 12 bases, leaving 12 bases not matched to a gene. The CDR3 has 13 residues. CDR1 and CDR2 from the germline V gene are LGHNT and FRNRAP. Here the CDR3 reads CASLAGPNDGQFF. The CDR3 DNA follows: TGTGCTAGCCTAGCGGGACCCAATGATGGGCAGTTCTTC.

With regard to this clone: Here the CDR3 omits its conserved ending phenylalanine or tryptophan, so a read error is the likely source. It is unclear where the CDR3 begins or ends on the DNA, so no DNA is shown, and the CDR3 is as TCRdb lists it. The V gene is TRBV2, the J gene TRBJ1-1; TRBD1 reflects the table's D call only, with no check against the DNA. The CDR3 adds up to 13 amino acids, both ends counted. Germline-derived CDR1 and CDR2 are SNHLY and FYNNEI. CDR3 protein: CASSENTGRKGDI.

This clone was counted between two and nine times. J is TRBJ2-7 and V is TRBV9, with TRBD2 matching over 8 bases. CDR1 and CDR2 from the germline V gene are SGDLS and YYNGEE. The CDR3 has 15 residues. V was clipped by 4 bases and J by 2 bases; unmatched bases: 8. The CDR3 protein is CASSPLSGSPYEQYF. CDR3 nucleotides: TGTGCCAGCAGCCCATTAAGCGGGAGTCCCTACGAGCAGTACTTC.

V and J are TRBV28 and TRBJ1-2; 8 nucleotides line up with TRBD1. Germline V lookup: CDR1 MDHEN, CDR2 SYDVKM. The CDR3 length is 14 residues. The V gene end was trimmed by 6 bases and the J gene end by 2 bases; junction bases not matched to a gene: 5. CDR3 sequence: CASRSGGDNYGYTF. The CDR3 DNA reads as TGTGCCAGCAGATCAGGGGGCGACAACTATGGCTACACCTTC.

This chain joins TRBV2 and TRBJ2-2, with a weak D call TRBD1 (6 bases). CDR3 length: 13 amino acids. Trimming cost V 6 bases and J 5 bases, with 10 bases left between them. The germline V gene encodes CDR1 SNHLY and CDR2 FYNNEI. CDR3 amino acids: CASRDRETGELFF. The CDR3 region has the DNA TGTGCCAGCAGGGACAGAGAAACCGGGGAGCTGTTTTTT.

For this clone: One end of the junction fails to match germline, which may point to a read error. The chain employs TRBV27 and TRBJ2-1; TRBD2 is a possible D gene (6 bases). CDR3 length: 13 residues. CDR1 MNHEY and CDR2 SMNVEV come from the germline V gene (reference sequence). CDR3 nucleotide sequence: TGTGCCAGCCAGCGCACCCCGGTGTGGGGGAGGATCTTC. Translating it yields CASQRTPVWGRIF.

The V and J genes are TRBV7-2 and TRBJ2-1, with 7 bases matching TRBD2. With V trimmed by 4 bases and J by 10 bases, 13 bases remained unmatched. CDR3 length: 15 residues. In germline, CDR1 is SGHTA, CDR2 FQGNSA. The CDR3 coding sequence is TGTGCCAGCAGCTCGAGCAGGGAGGGTGGCAACGAGCAGTTCTTC. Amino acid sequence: CASSSSREGGNEQFF.

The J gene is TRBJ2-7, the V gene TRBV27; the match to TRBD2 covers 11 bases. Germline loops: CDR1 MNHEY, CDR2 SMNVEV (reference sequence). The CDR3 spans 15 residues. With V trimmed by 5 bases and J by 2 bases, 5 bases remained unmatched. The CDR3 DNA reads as TGTGCCAGCAGTATTAGCGGGAGGGCCCCCTACGAGCAGTACTTC. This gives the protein CASSISGRAPYEQYF.

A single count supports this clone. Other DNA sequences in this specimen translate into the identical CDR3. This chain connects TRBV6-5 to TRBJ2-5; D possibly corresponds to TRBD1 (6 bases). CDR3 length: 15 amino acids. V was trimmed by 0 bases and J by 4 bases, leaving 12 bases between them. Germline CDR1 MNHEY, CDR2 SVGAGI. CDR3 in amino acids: CASSYSTGVRETQYF. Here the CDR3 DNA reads TGTGCCAGCAGTTACTCGACAGGCGTTAGAGAGACCCAGTACTTC.

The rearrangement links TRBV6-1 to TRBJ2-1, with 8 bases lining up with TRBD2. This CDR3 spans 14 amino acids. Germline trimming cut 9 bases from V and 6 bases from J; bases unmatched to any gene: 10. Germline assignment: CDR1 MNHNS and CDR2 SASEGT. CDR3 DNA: TGTGCCAGTATGCCAGGCGGGAGGACCAATGAGCAGTTCTTC. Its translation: CASMPGGRTNEQFF.

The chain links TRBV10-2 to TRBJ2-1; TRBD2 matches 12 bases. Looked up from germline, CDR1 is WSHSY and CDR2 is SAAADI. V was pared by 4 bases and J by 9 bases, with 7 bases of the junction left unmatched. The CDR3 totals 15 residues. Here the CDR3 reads CASSGRTSGKFEQFF. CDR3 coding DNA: TGCGCCAGCAGTGGAAGGACTAGCGGGAAGTTTGAGCAGTTCTTC.

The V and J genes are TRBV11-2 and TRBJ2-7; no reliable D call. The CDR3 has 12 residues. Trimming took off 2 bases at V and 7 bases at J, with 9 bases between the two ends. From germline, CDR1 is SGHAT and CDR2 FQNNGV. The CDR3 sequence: CASSLRPGEQYF. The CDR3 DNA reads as TGTGCCAGCAGCTTACGTCCGGGTGAGCAGTACTTC.

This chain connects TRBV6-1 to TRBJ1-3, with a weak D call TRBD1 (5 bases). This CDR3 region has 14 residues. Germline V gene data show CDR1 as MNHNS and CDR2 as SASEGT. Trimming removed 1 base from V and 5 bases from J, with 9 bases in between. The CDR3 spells CASSEGGTRNTIYF. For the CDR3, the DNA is TGTGCCAGCAGTGAAGGGGGCACGAGAAACACCATATATTTT.

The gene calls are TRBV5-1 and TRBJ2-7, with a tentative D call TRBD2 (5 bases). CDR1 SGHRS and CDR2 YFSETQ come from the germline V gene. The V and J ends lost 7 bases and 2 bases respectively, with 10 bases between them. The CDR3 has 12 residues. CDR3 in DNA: TGCGCCAGCGGAGTGACTACCTACGAGCAGTACTTC. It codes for CASGVTTYEQYF.

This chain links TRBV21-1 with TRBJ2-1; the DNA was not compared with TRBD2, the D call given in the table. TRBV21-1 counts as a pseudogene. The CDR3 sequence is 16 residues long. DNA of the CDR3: TGTGCCAGCAGCAAAGAGCGGTCTAGCGGGAGTAATGAGCAGTTCTTC. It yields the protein CASSKERSSGSNEQFF.

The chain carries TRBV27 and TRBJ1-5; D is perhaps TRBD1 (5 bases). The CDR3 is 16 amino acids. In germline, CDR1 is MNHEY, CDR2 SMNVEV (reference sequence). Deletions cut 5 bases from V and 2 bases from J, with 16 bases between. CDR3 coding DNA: TGTGCCAGCAGTCCCTGGGAGGGGAGGGGCAATCAGCCCCAGCATTTT. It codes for CASSPWEGRGNQPQHF.

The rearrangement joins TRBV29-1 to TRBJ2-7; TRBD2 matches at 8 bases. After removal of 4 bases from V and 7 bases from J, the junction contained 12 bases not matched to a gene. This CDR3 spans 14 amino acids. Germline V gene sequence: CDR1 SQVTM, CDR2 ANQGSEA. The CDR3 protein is CSVAPGLVGKEQYF. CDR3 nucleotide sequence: TGCAGCGTTGCACCGGGACTAGTTGGGAAAGAGCAGTACTTC.

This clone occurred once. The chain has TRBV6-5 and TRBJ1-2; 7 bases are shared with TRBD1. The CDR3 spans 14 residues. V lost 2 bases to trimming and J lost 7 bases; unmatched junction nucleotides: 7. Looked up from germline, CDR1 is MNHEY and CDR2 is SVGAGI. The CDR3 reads CASSYAQGNGGYTF. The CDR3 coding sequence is TGTGCCAGCAGTTACGCACAGGGGAATGGTGGCTACACCTTC.

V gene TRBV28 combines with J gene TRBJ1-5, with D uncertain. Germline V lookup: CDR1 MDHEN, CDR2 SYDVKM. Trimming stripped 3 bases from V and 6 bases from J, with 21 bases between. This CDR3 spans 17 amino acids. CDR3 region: CASSFSSPDRRVQPQHF. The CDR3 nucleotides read TGTGCCAGCAGTTTTTCGTCCCCGGACCGGAGGGTTCAGCCCCAGCATTTT.

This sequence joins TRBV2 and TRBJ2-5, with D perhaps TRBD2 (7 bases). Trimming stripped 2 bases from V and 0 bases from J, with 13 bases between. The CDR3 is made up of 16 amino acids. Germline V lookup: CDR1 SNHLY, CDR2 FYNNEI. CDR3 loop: CASSEREGGNQETQYF. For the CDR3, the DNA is TGTGCCAGCAGTGAAAGGGAGGGGGGGAACCAAGAGACCCAGTACTTC.

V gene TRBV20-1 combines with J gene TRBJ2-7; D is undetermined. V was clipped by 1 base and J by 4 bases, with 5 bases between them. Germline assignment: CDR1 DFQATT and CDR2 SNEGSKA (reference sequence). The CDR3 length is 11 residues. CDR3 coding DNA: TGCAGTGCTAGAGGGCAGTACGAGCAGTACTTC. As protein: CSARGQYEQYF.

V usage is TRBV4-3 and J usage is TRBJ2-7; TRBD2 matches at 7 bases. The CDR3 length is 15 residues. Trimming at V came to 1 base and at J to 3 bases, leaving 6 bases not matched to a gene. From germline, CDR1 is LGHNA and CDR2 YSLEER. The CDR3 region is CASSQGGGSIYEQYF. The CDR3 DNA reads TGCGCCAGCAGCCAAGGTGGCGGGAGTATCTACGAGCAGTACTTC.

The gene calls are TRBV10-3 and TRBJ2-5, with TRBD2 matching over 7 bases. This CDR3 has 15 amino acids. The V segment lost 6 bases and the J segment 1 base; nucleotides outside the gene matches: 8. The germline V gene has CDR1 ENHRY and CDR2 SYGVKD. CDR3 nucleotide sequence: TGTGCCATCAGGAGCGGACTAGTAGGCCAAGAGACCCAGTACTTC. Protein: CAIRSGLVGQETQYF.

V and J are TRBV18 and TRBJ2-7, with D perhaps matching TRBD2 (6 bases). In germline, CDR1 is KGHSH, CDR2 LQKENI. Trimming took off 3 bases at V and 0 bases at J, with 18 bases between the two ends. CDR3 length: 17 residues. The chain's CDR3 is CASSPTRRDSFSYEQYF. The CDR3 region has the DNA TGTGCCAGCTCACCGACGAGACGGGACTCCTTCTCCTACGAGCAGTACTTC.

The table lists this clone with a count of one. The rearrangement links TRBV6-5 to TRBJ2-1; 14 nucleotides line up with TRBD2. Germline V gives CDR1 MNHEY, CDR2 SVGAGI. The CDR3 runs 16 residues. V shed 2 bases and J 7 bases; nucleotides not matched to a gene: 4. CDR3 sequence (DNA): TGTGCCAGCAGTTACCTCGGACTAGCGGGAGGTAATGAGCAGTTCTTC. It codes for CASSYLGLAGGNEQFF.

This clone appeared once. The chain's CDR3 is CASSARDRGTGEKLFF. DNA of the CDR3: TGTGCCAGCAGCGCGCGGGACAGGGGAACGGGAGAAAAACTGTTTTTT. The J gene is TRBJ1-4, the V gene TRBV5-6, with 10 bases identical to TRBD1. Germline CDR1 SGHDT, CDR2 YYEEEE. The CDR3 totals 16 residues. J was trimmed by 8 bases and V by 4 bases; bases with no gene match: 11. Variable domain in full (rest from reference TRBV5-6 and TRBJ1-4): DAGVTQSPTHLIKTRGQQVTLRCSPKSGHDTVSWYQQALGQGPQFIFQYYEEEERQRGNFPDRFSGHQFPNYSSELNVNALLLGDSALYLCASSARDRGTGEKLFFGSGTQLSVL.

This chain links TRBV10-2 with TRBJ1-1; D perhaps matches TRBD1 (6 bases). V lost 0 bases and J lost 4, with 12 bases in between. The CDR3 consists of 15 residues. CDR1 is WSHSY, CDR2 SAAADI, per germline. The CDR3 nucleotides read TGCGCCAGCAGTGAGTCTGCAGGGGCTATCACTGAAGCTTTCTTT. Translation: CASSESAGAITEAFF.